This T cell receptor beta chain was sequenced for a study of T cells in Graves' hyperthyroidism and ophthalmopathy. Amplified TCR beta CDR3 regions came from RNA transcripts. The HTBI primer set was used in a first-round RT-PCR of the TCR CDR3. TCRdb processed the multiplex PCR reads anew with MiXCR; each CDR3 protein has one entry. The sample has about 59,000 distinct CDR3 sequences, roughly 58% seen once; the top ten hold approximately 3.3%. Uncontrolled infections, other autoimmune diseases, pregnancy or lactation led to exclusion of patients. Trimming took 1 base from V and 4 from J; bases not matched to a gene: 4. The germline CDR1 and CDR2 sequences are MNHEY and SMNVEV (reference sequence). The CDR3 covers 16 residues. Only a few counts were recorded for this clonotype.

The chain carries TRBV27 and TRBJ2-2, with 9 bases identical to TRBD1. This TCR was recovered from a woman between 55 and 75 years old with Graves' ophthalmopathy. Sequenced: blood. The CDR3 region is CASSLYGTGFTGELFF. In nucleotides, the CDR3 is TGTGCCAGCAGTTTATACGGGACAGGGTTCACCGGGGAGCTGTTTTTT.